These T cell receptor beta chains were read from a single sample in a study of cytomegalovirus exposure and HLA in healthy donors. Measured with immunoSEQ multiplex PCR; TCRdb has only the in-frame clones, and not every one. Of about 120,000 clones in the sample, 88% were seen once. The source material was PBMCs. The receptors here all came from a man aged 18 to 30 in good health and CMV-seropositive. CDR3s include the opening cysteine and the closing phenylalanine or tryptophan. D genes are given only for firm matches. Rows give clone size only sometimes, using once, few, many, or a class for an expanded clone.

V	size	D	J	CDR3	DNA
TRBV9	.	TRBD1	TRBJ1-2	CASSDRTGPNYGYTF	TGTGCCAGCAGCGACAGGACAGGGCCTAACTATGGCTACACCTTC
TRBV4-3	.	.	TRBJ2-7	CASSQDRGMLSYEQYF	TGCGCCAGCAGCCAAGATAGGGGGATGCTTTCCTACGAGCAGTACTTC
TRBV18	.	.	TRBJ2-7	CASSPSSRGGSEQYF	TGTGCCAGCTCACCATCTTCCAGGGGTGGTAGCGAGCAGTACTTC
TRBV5-1	.	TRBD1	TRBJ1-5	CASSWDQGQGNQPQHF	TGCGCCAGCAGCTGGGACCAGGGACAGGGCAATCAGCCCCAGCATTTT
TRBV4-1	.	.	TRBJ1-2	CASSQSTGNYYGYTF	TGCGCCAGCAGCCAATCTACAGGGAACTACTATGGCTACACCTTC
TRBV10-3	.	.	TRBJ2-1	CAIRIDRYNEQFF	TGTGCCATCAGGATAGACAGATACAATGAGCAGTTCTTC
TRBV6-5	.	.	TRBJ2-1	CASSYSWREPYNEQFF	TGTGCCAGCAGTTACTCGTGGCGGGAACCCTACAATGAGCAGTTCTTC
TRBV7-6	.	.	TRBJ1-3	CASSLGAGTYGNTIYF	TGTGCCAGCAGCTTAGGGGCTGGGACTTATGGAAACACCATATATTTT
TRBV19	few	TRBD1	TRBJ1-1	CASSIRQGTEAFF	TGTGCCAGTAGTATTCGACAGGGGACTGAAGCTTTCTTT
TRBV29-1	.	TRBD1	TRBJ2-1	CSVARDREYNEQFF	TGCAGCGTTGCCCGGGACAGGGAGTACAATGAGCAGTTCTTC
TRBV19	.	TRBD2	TRBJ2-3	CASSFGGARNTQYF	TGTGCCAGTAGTTTCGGGGGGGCCAGGAATACGCAGTATTTT
TRBV4-3	.	.	TRBJ2-7	CASSQDRGDEQYF	TGCGCCAGCAGCCAAGATCGGGGAGACGAGCAGTACTTC
TRBV2	.	TRBD2	TRBJ2-2	CASSTLAGTGELFF	TGTGCCAGCAGTACACTAGCGGGGACTGGGGAGCTGTTTTTT
TRBV28	.	.	TRBJ2-5	CASSFSWGVQETQYF	TGTGCCAGCAGTTTTAGCTGGGGAGTACAAGAGACCCAGTACTTC
TRBV28	.	.	TRBJ2-2	CASSLTDRWGTGELFF	TGTGCCAGCAGTCTTACCGACAGGTGGGGCACCGGGGAGCTGTTTTTT
TRBV5-6	.	.	TRBJ1-1	CASSRTPGKTEAFF	TGTGCCAGCAGCCGAACGCCAGGGAAAACTGAAGCTTTCTTT
TRBV10-2	.	TRBD1	TRBJ2-7	CASRLRQGYEQYF	TGCGCCAGCAGACTTAGACAGGGTTACGAGCAGTACTTC
TRBV6-1	.	TRBD2	TRBJ2-3	CASSEVIAGGGTDTQYF	TGTGCCAGCAGTGAAGTCATAGCGGGGGGGGGCACAGATACGCAGTATTTT
TRBV7-9	.	.	TRBJ2-7	CASSSFQAPYEQYF	TGTGCCAGCAGCTCTTTCCAGGCCCCCTACGAGCAGTACTTC
TRBV18	.	.	TRBJ1-2	CASSHRDGNYGYTF	TGTGCCAGCTCACACAGGGACGGTAACTATGGCTACACCTTC
TRBV12-5	.	.	TRBJ2-1	CASGLGASNEQFF	TGTGCTAGTGGTTTGGGAGCGTCCAATGAGCAGTTCTTC
TRBV2	.	.	TRBJ1-4	CASSEPQAGNEKLFF	TGTGCCAGCAGTGAACCACAGGCTGGTAATGAAAAACTGTTTTTT
TRBV4-2	.	TRBD1	TRBJ1-4	CASSLRQGFNEKLFF	TGTGCCAGCAGCCTTCGACAGGGGTTTAATGAAAAACTGTTTTTT
TRBV9	.	TRBD1	TRBJ1-1	CASSVDTGGTEAFF	TGTGCCAGCAGCGTAGATACAGGGGGGACTGAAGCTTTCTTT
TRBV10-1	.	.	TRBJ2-4	CASSESRRGPRKNIQYF	TGCGCCAGCAGTGAGTCAAGGCGGGGCCCGCGGAAAAACATTCAGTACTTC
TRBV7-9	.	.	TRBJ1-1	CASRLDGNTEAFF	TGTGCCAGCAGACTAGACGGAAACACTGAAGCTTTCTTT
TRBV6-6	.	TRBD1	TRBJ2-7	CASSYSGTGNEQYF	TGTGCCAGCAGTTACTCGGGGACAGGGAACGAGCAGTACTTC
TRBV6-1	once	.	TRBJ1-6	CASTTGSSYNSPLHF	TGTGCCAGCACAACAGGTAGCTCCTATAATTCACCCCTCCACTTT
TRBV19	.	TRBD1	TRBJ1-3	CASNPGQGRGNTIYF	TGTGCCAGTAACCCGGGACAGGGAAGAGGAAACACCATATATTTT
TRBV5-1	.	.	TRBJ1-3	CASKDSGAWDGNTIYF	TGCGCCAGCAAAGACTCAGGGGCCTGGGATGGAAACACCATATATTTT
TRBV5-4	.	.	TRBJ2-5	CASSLGAQETQYF	TGTGCCAGCAGCTTGGGGGCACAAGAGACCCAGTACTTC
TRBV27	.	TRBD1	TRBJ1-1	CASSLDRGGTEAFF	TGTGCCAGCAGCCTTGACAGGGGCGGTACTGAAGCTTTCTTT
TRBV4-1	once	.	TRBJ1-6	CASSQEFRVWNSPLHF	TGCGCCAGCAGCCAAGAATTCAGGGTTTGGAATTCACCCCTCCACTTT
TRBV28	.	.	TRBJ1-1	CASSFRRMNTEAFF	TGTGCCAGCAGTTTTAGGAGGATGAACACTGAAGCTTTCTTT
TRBV5-6	.	.	TRBJ2-2	CASSLWWQGGTGELFF	TGTGCCAGCAGCTTGTGGTGGCAGGGGGGTACCGGGGAGCTGTTTTTT
TRBV18	once	.	TRBJ1-2	CASSPSDRFYGYTF	TGTGCCAGCTCACCGTCAGACAGATTCTATGGCTACACCTTC
TRBV19	.	TRBD1	TRBJ2-1	CASNNRGKSEQFF	TGTGCCAGTAATAACAGGGGAAAAAGTGAGCAGTTCTTC
TRBV2	once	.	TRBJ2-5	CASSEERTNHF	TGTGCCAGCAGTGAGGAAAGGACAAACCACTTC
TRBV9	.	.	TRBJ2-2	CASSVAPRPIGELFF	TGTGCCAGCAGCGTCGCCCCCAGGCCCATAGGGGAGCTGTTTTTT
TRBV6-5	.	.	TRBJ2-5	CAVRGTQETQYF	TGTGCCGTCAGGGGAACCCAAGAGACCCAGTACTTC
TRBV5-6	.	.	TRBJ2-7	CASSLGSSYYEQYF	TGTGCCAGCAGCTTGGGGTCGAGTTACTACGAGCAGTACTTC
TRBV5-1	few	.	TRBJ1-4	CASSVGSSSNEKLFF	TGCGCCAGCAGCGTTGGGTCTAGCTCTAATGAAAAACTGTTTTTT
TRBV5-4	.	TRBD2	TRBJ2-7	CASSPTVRGDEQYF	TGTGCCAGCAGCCCGACGGTTCGGGGGGACGAGCAGTACTTC
TRBV11-2	few	.	TRBJ1-5	CASSLAGGETQHF	TGTGCCAGCAGCTTAGCGGGGGGGGAGACTCAGCATTTT
TRBV9	.	.	TRBJ1-1	CASSGRPWGRNTEAFF	TGTGCCAGCAGCGGTCGACCCTGGGGCAGGAACACTGAAGCTTTCTTT
TRBV5-8	.	.	TRBJ1-2	CASSFGQMYGYTF	TGTGCCAGCAGCTTTGGGCAGATGTATGGCTACACCTTC
TRBV6-5	.	TRBD1	TRBJ2-3	CASSYGDRGDTQYF	TGTGCCAGCAGTTACGGGGACAGGGGAGATACGCAGTATTTT
TRBV6-1	.	TRBD1	TRBJ1-2	CASSWTGDYGYTF	TGTGCCAGCAGTTGGACAGGGGACTATGGCTACACCTTC
TRBV7-9	.	.	TRBJ1-5	CASSLGQGYNQPQHF	TGTGCCAGCAGTCTGGGTCAGGGCTACAATCAGCCCCAGCATTTT